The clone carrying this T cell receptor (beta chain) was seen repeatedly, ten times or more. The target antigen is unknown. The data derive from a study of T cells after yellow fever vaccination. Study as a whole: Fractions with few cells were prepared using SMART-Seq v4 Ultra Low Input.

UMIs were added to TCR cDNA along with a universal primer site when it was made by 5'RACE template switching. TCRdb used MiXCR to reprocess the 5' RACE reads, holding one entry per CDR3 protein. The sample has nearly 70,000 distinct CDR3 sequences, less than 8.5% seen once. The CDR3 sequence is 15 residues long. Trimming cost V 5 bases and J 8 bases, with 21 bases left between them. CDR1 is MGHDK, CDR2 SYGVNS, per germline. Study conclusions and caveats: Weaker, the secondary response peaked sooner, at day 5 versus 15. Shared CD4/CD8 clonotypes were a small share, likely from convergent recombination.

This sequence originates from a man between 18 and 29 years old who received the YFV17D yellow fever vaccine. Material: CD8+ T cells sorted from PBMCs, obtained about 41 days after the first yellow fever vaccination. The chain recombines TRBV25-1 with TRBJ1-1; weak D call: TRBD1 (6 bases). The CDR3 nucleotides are TGTGCCAGCAGTACTCTCCTTAGGGGGGCGACGGAAGCTTTCTTT. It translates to CASSTLLRGATEAFF. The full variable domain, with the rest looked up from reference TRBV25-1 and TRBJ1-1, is EADIYQTPRYLVIGTGKKITLECSQTMGHDKMYWYQQDPGMELHLIHYSYGVNSTEKGDLSSESTVSRIRTEHFPLTLESARPSHTSQYLCASSTLLRGATEAFFGQGTRLTVV.